This is a list of T cell receptor beta chains from one sample in a study of blood T cell repertoires in COVID-19. Measured with immunoSEQ multiplex PCR; TCRdb has only the in-frame clones, and not every one. The data hold some 130,000 clones, with 80% to 90% observed a single time. The sample comprised peripheral blood. The receptors were gathered from a man aged 55 to 70 with active or convalescent COVID-19. The CDR3 runs from the conserved cysteine through the conserved F or W. The D gene is left open where the match is weak. The size of a clone is reported for some rows only, either as once, few or many, or as a class for expanded clones.

TRBD1	TRBV30	TRBJ1-1	once	CAWSVGRGQGGAFF	TGTGCCTGGAGTGTAGGTCGCGGACAGGGAGGAGCTTTCTTT
.	TRBV11-2	TRBJ2-3	.	CASRLDGITDTQYF	TGTGCCAGCAGACTAGACGGTATCACAGATACGCAGTATTTT
TRBD2	TRBV11-1	TRBJ2-7	.	CASSTLAGGLTFRQYF	TGTGCCAGCAGCACCTTAGCGGGAGGGCTTACGTTCAGGCAGTACTTC
.	TRBV5-1	TRBJ2-3	.	CASSLEAATAQYF	TGCGCCAGCAGCTTGGAGGCAGCGACGGCGCAGTATTTT
TRBD1	TRBV7-9	TRBJ1-4	.	CASSLGTANEKLFF	TGTGCCAGCAGTCTGGGGACAGCTAATGAAAAACTGTTTTTT
TRBD1	TRBV5-4	TRBJ2-4	.	CASSPGQGRKNIQYF	TGTGCCAGCAGCCCCGGACAGGGTCGCAAAAACATTCAGTACTTC
TRBD1	TRBV28	TRBJ1-2	.	CASNQQGARGYTF	TGTGCCAGCAACCAACAGGGGGCACGCGGCTACACCTTC
.	TRBV6-5	TRBJ1-6	.	CASSSNLRVPTSPLHF	TGTGCCAGCAGTTCAAACCTCAGGGTCCCTACTTCACCCCTCCACTTT
.	TRBV21-1	TRBJ1-4	.	CASSKRGTGNLREKLFF	TGTGCCAGCAGCAAAAGGGGGACAGGGAATTTGCGTGAAAAACTGTTTTTT
TRBD1	TRBV6-5	TRBJ1-3	.	CASSWDRGAGNTIYF	TGTGCCAGCAGTTGGGACAGGGGGGCTGGAAACACCATATATTTT
.	TRBV16	TRBJ1-2	few	CASSQSSGYGYTF	TGTGCCAGCAGCCAATCGAGCGGATATGGCTACACCTTC